This T cell receptor (beta chain) was recorded in a study of blood T cells in healthy people across ages. Then a second PCR, running roughly 7 to 11 cycles, was carried out with a sample-barcoded 5' primer and a J-beta primer mix. TCRdb called the 5' RACE reads again in MiXCR, with one record for every CDR3 protein. Of 500,000 to 650,000 distinct CDR3 sequences detected, over 25% appear once; the ten largest clones hold under 4.5%. Concerning this clonotype itself: One end of the junction does not line up with germline, which may come from a read error.

Germline V lookup: CDR1 ENHRY, CDR2 SYGVKD. The CDR3 is 16 residues long. These data are also associated with another study on T cells of mothers and their children.

Material for sequencing was blood. This TCR derives from a boy aged 2-9 years in good health. The chain employs TRBV10-3 and TRBJ2-1; 7 bases agree with TRBD2. The CDR3 region has the DNA TGTGCCACCAGTGAGCTAGGAGGCGGGAGTTTGGATGAGCAGTTCTTC. Residues: CATSELGGGSLDEQFF.